This T cell receptor beta chain was captured in a study of cytomegalovirus exposure and HLA in healthy donors. Study overall: In an early release, HLA-typed donors contributed tens of millions of unique TCR sequences. Notes on the study in general: In presence/absence analyses, roughly uniform sequencing depth across donors was assumed. Highly shared variants forming one cluster were likely a sequencing artifact.

The PCR had 60 Vbeta and 13 Jbeta primers. The table came from immunoSEQ multiplex PCR; TCRdb's copy has only in-frame clones and leaves some out. Of roughly 150,000 clones listed, approximately 78% are singletons. CDR3 length: 14 amino acids. CDR1 SGDLS and CDR2 YYNGEE come from the germline V gene. The V segment lost 0 bases and the J segment 6 bases; nucleotides outside the gene matches: 2. Of note for this clone: Its antigen is as yet unknown.

This clonotype was obtained from a male donor in good health and CMV-seronegative. J is TRBJ1-4 and V is TRBV9, with 7 bases identical to TRBD1. The specimen sequenced was PBMCs. CDR3: CASSVEGADEKLFF. CDR3 DNA sequence: TGTGCCAGCAGCGTAGAGGGGGCCGATGAAAAACTGTTTTTT.